This T cell receptor (beta chain) was recorded in a study of blood T cell repertoires in COVID-19. CDR1 LGHDT and CDR2 YNNKEL come from the germline V gene (reference sequence). The CDR3 totals 13 residues. The V end lost 6 bases, the J end lost 7 bases, and 16 bases lay between the germline ends. In the original processing: The authors estimated nucleated cell counts from reference gene primer amplification. Some clones are missing from TCRdb's copy, which holds only in-frame ones; the method was immunoSEQ multiplex PCR. V and J calls and clone size come straight from that table; D and trimming were deduced from the DNA. Among around 140,000 clones listed, 88% were seen once.

This receptor was obtained from a man between 65 and 85 years old with active COVID-19. The specimen was peripheral blood. V is TRBV3-1 (or the pseudogene TRBV3-2) and J is TRBJ2-7, with D tentatively TRBD2 (6 bases). The DNA of the CDR3 is TGTGCCAGCAGTCTCCACGGGAGAGGGGAGCAGTACTTC. Translation gives CASSLHGRGEQYF.